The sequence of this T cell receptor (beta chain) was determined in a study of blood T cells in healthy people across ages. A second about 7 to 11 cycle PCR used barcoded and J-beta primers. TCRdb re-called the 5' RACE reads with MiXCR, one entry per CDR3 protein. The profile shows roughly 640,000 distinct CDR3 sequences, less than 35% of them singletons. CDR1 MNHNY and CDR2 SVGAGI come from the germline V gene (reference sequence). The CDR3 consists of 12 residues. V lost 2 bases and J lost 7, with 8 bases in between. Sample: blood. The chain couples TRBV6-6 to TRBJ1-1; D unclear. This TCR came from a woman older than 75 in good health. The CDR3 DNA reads TGTGCCAGCAGTTACGGTCAGGATGAAGCTTTCTTT. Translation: CASSYGQDEAFF.